This passage covers 15 T cell receptor beta chains from one sample sequenced in a study of neurological immune-mediated disorders. TCRdb independently ran MiXCR on the 5' RACE reads; one entry per CDR3 protein. The table records tens of thousands of distinct CDR3 sequences, about an eighth of them present only once. Material for sequencing was PBMCs. The receptor source for this set is a man in his fifties or sixties in good health.

Many counts were recorded for this clonotype. This chain uses TRBV9 with TRBJ1-1; 10 nucleotides agree with TRBD1. V trimming: 3 bases; J trimming: 4 bases; junction bases outside the gene matches: 6. Germline V gives CDR1 SGDLS, CDR2 YYNGEE. The CDR3 spans 15 residues. The CDR3 here is CASSGPGTGATEAFF. CDR3 bases: TGTGCCAGCAGCGGGCCCGGGACAGGGGCCACTGAAGCTTTCTTT.

This clonotype appeared many times. The chain uses TRBV15 and TRBJ2-5; a weak D match, TRBD2 (5 bases). The CDR3 spans 14 residues. The germline V and J ends were trimmed by 5 bases and 4 bases, with 14 bases remaining between them. CDR1 LNHNV and CDR2 YYDKDF come from the germline V gene (reference sequence). The CDR3 sequence is CATSLGIEGETQYF. CDR3 DNA: TGTGCCACCAGCCTTGGAATAGAGGGAGAGACCCAGTACTTC.

This clonotype has at least ten counts. The chain joins TRBV9 to TRBJ1-6, with TRBD1 matching over 11 bases. The trim removed 3 bases at V and 0 bases at J, leaving 5 bases unmatched. The length of the CDR3 is 18 residues. From germline, CDR1 is SGDLS and CDR2 YYNGEE. Here the CDR3 DNA reads TGTGCCAGCAGCGGAGGGGGGACAGGGGGCTCCTATAATTCACCCCTCCACTTT. Residues: CASSGGGTGGSYNSPLHF. Full variable domain (missing parts from reference TRBV9 and TRBJ1-6): DSGVTQTPKHLITATGQRVTLRCSPRSGDLSVYWYQQSLDQGLQFLIQYYNGEERAKGNILERFSAQQFPDLHSELNLSSLELGDSALYFCASSGGGTGGSYNSPLHFGNGTRLTVT.

The chain couples TRBV19 to TRBJ2-2; D assignment may be TRBD1 or TRBD2 (5 bases each). The CDR3 spans 15 residues. Germline V lookup: CDR1 LNHDA, CDR2 SQIVND (reference sequence). V was cut by 10 bases and J by 4 bases, with 19 bases left in between. The chain's CDR3 is CATLKRGAFTGELFF. CDR3 in DNA: TGTGCCACTTTAAAGAGGGGCGCTTTCACCGGGGAGCTGTTTTTT.

Many counts were recorded for this clonotype. The chain uses TRBV3-1 and TRBJ2-7; 7 bases agree with TRBD2. The germline CDR1 and CDR2 sequences are LGHDT and YNNKEL (reference sequence). The J segment lost 3 bases and the V segment lost 5 bases, leaving 7 bases of the junction unmatched. CDR3 length equals 14 residues. In nucleotides, the CDR3 is TGTGCCAGCAGCTACCCCGGGACTAACTACGAGCAGTACTTC. Its translation: CASSYPGTNYEQYF.

This clonotype was counted between two and nine times. V usage is TRBV6-2 or TRBV6-3 and J usage is TRBJ2-1; 7 bases are shared with TRBD2. V lost 8 bases and J lost 7; bases outside the gene matches: 11. CDR1 MNHEY and CDR2 SVGEGT come from the germline V gene. The CDR3 covers 14 residues. The CDR3 DNA reads TGTGCCAGCGGTGGGTTAGCGGGTGGGAATGAGCAGTTCTTC. Translating gives CASGGLAGGNEQFF.

Many counts were recorded for this clonotype. The V call is TRBV27, the J call TRBJ2-3; TRBD2 matches 16 bases. J gave up 6 bases and V 5 bases, and 14 bases lay outside the gene matches. Germline CDR1 reads MNHEY; CDR2 reads SMNVEV (reference sequence). The CDR3 totals 19 residues. CDR3 sequence reads: CASSPPPSGLAGGRDTQYF. CDR3 in DNA: TGTGCCAGCAGTCCACCTCCCTCGGGACTAGCGGGGGGGCGTGATACGCAGTATTTT.

This clonotype was seen many times. The V gene is TRBV20-1, the J gene TRBJ2-5; TRBD1 is a possible D gene (6 bases). With 5 bases removed from V and 5 bases from J, the gap between germline ends came to 24 bases. The CDR3 has 16 amino acids. Looked up from germline, CDR1 is DFQATT and CDR2 is SNEGSKA (reference sequence). The CDR3: CSAGIPQSGVWETQYF. In DNA, the CDR3 is TGCAGTGCTGGTATCCCCCAATCAGGGGTGTGGGAGACCCAGTACTTC.

This clonotype occurred many times. The V call is TRBV15, the J call TRBJ2-1; 10 bases map to TRBD2. The CDR3 totals 15 residues. Germline V gene lookup returns CDR1 LNHNV and CDR2 YYDKDF (reference sequence). V was clipped by 1 base and J by 6 bases; unmatched bases: 3. The CDR3 here is CATSRGTSGANEQFF. CDR3 in DNA: TGTGCCACCAGCAGAGGTACTAGCGGGGCCAATGAGCAGTTCTTC.

This clonotype was recorded at least ten times. This sequence joins TRBV29-1 and TRBJ2-2, with 11 bases that match TRBD2. The CDR3 sequence is 20 residues long. V trimming: 0 bases; J trimming: 4 bases; junction bases outside the gene matches: 16. In germline, CDR1 is SQVTM, CDR2 ANQGSEA. CDR3 coding DNA: TGCAGCGTTGAAGATAGGGTCACTAGCGGGGGTTTCTGGAGCACCGGGGAGCTGTTTTTT. It yields the protein CSVEDRVTSGGFWSTGELFF.

The V call is TRBV5-6, the J call TRBJ1-2; 9 nucleotides agree with TRBD1. Germline lookup yields CDR1 SGHDT and CDR2 YYEEEE. Unmatched junction bases numbered 5, after V lost 2 bases and J lost 6 bases. The CDR3 sequence is 14 residues long. The DNA for the CDR3 is TGTGCCAGCAGCTTCCAACAGGGGGCGGATGGCTACACCTTC. Translated, it gives CASSFQQGADGYTF.

This clonotype showed up many times. The V call is TRBV6-1, the J call TRBJ1-6, with 7 bases aligning to TRBD1. This CDR3 comprises 14 residues. The germline V gene has CDR1 MNHNS and CDR2 SASEGT. V gave up 6 bases and J gave up 7 bases; unmatched junction bases: 6. In DNA form, the CDR3 reads TGTGCCAGCAGACAGGGGATACGAAATTCACCCCTCCACTTT. As protein: CASRQGIRNSPLHF.

At least ten counts were recorded for this clonotype. The chain couples TRBV14 to TRBJ2-2; a weak D match, TRBD2 (5 bases). The germline CDR1 and CDR2 sequences are SGHDN and FVKESK. The CDR3 runs to 13 residues. With 2 bases removed from V and 6 bases from J, the gap between germline ends came to 7 bases. This chain's CDR3 is CASSQLAPGELFF. For the CDR3, the DNA is TGTGCCAGCAGCCAACTAGCCCCCGGGGAGCTGTTTTTT.

This clonotype was seen at least ten times. This chain joins TRBV7-2 and TRBJ1-1; no reliable D call. Germline values: CDR1 SGHTA, CDR2 FQGNSA. The ends were cut back, 2 bases at V and 11 bases at J, with 12 bases in the middle. The CDR3 spans 12 residues. In DNA, the CDR3 is TGTGCCAGCAGCTTATCTTATCCGGGGGCTTTCTTT. Encoded protein: CASSLSYPGAFF.

There are many counts of this clonotype. The rearrangement uses TRBV10-3 and TRBJ1-2; weak D call: TRBD1 (6 bases). V dropped 3 bases and J dropped 0 bases, with 17 bases sitting between them. The germline gives CDR1 ENHRY, CDR2 SYGVKD. CDR3 length: 17 residues. The CDR3 DNA follows: TGTGCCATCAGTGAACCTGGACAGATCGAAGCTAACTATGGCTACACCTTC. As protein: CAISEPGQIEANYGYTF.